Below are 19 T cell receptor beta chains sequenced from a single sample in a study of cytotoxic CD8 clonotypes in ibrutinib-treated CLL. Measured with immunoSEQ multiplex PCR; TCRdb has only the in-frame clones, and not every one. The sample has more than 60,000 clones, 83% seen once. Specimen: PBMCs, collected after 24 months of ibrutinib treatment. Every receptor here comes from a human donor with chronic lymphocytic leukemia.

The chain links TRBV10-2 to TRBJ2-6; unclear D gene. The CDR3 totals 13 residues. Germline V gives CDR1 WSHSY, CDR2 SAAADI. Trimming shortened V by 6 bases and J by 3 bases, and 6 bases separated the two germline ends. The DNA of the CDR3 is TGCGCCAGCAGGGATGGTGGGGCCAACGTCCTGACTTTC. Protein product: CASRDGGANVLTF.

This clone was seen once. The chain recombines TRBV6-4 with TRBJ1-5; 7 bases are a match to TRBD1. The CDR3 runs 15 residues. Trimming removed 6 bases from V and 6 bases from J; junction bases left unmatched: 11. The V gene's germline CDR1 is MRHNA and CDR2 SNTAGT. In nucleotides, the CDR3 is TGTGCCAGCAGCTTAGACCGACAGGGCGGTCAGCCCCAGCATTTT. This translates into CASSLDRQGGQPQHF.

V usage is TRBV11-2 and J usage is TRBJ2-2, with 8 positions matching TRBD1. Germline-derived CDR1 and CDR2 are SGHAT and FQNNGV. The CDR3 is 15 residues long. V was clipped by 5 bases and J by 5 bases; unmatched bases: 7. The CDR3 sequence is CASSNVQGATGELFF. As DNA, the CDR3 is TGTGCCAGCAGCAATGTCCAGGGGGCGACCGGGGAGCTGTTTTTT. Full variable domain (remainder filled in from reference TRBV11-2 and TRBJ2-2): EAGVAQSPRYKIIEKRQSVAFWCNPISGHATLYWYQQILGQGPKLLIQFQNNGVVDDSQLPKDRFSAERLKGVDSTLKIQPAKLEDSAVYLCASSNVQGATGELFFGEGSRLTVL.

The chain uses TRBV10-3 and TRBJ2-2; TRBD2 is a possible D gene (7 bases). V lost 3 bases to trimming and J lost 5 bases, with 13 bases between them. Germline loops: CDR1 ENHRY, CDR2 SYGVKD. The CDR3 is made up of 15 amino acids. The CDR3 coding sequence is TGTGCCATCAGTGATAGGGGGGGAGGAACCGGGGAGCTGTTTTTT. Encoded protein: CAISDRGGGTGELFF.

The chain recombines TRBV30 with TRBJ1-5; the D gene is possibly TRBD1 (6 bases). This CDR3 contains 14 residues. The germline V gene encodes CDR1 GTSNPN and CDR2 SVGIG (reference sequence). Trimming stripped 2 bases from V and 6 bases from J, with 14 bases between. The CDR3 sequence is CAWSTEQGGQPQHF. CDR3 sequence (DNA): TGTGCCTGGAGTACTGAACAGGGAGGTCAGCCCCAGCATTTT.

This clone has only one observation. Written as DNA, the CDR3 is TGTGCCAGTAGAGGGGGAATTTTCTATGGCTACACCTTC. Its translation is CASRGGIFYGYTF. V is TRBV19 and J is TRBJ1-2; TRBD1 might be the D (6 bases). Germline loops: CDR1 LNHDA, CDR2 SQIVND (reference sequence). The CDR3 length is 13 residues. The ends were cut back, 6 bases at V and 4 bases at J, with 12 bases in the middle.

This rearrangement joins TRBV5-6 to TRBJ2-7, with 9 bases matching TRBD1. The junction had 12 bases not matched to a gene; V was cut back by 0 bases and J by 2 bases. Germline CDR1 SGHDT, CDR2 YYEEEE. The CDR3 runs to 18 residues. CDR3 in DNA: TGTGCCAGCAGCTTGGTTGGGAACCGGGACAGGGACCCCTACGAGCAGTACTTC. It yields the protein CASSLVGNRDRDPYEQYF.

The rearrangement uses TRBV10-1 and TRBJ1-2; TRBD1 agrees at 7 bases. The CDR3 has 15 residues. The junction had 10 bases not matched to a gene; V was cut back by 5 bases and J by 4 bases. In germline, CDR1 is WNHNN, CDR2 SYGVQD (reference sequence). The DNA of the CDR3 is TGCGCCAGCAGTTTTTTCCGGGACAGACGCTATGGCTACACCTTC. Translated: CASSFFRDRRYGYTF.

The chain recombines TRBV5-4 with TRBJ2-3; D not certain. The germline V and J ends were trimmed by 0 bases and 1 base, with 9 bases remaining between them. The CDR3 has 15 residues. CDR1 and CDR2 from the germline V gene are SGHNT and YYREEE (reference sequence). CDR3 region: CASSLVGTGTDTQYF. The CDR3 coding sequence is TGTGCCAGCAGCTTGGTTGGTACGGGCACAGATACGCAGTATTTT.

The chain combines TRBV9 with TRBJ2-5, with 8 bases fitting TRBD1. Per germline, CDR1 SGDLS and CDR2 YYNGEE. CDR3 length: 15 residues. V lost 0 bases, J lost 5 bases, and 6 bases stayed unmatched. The DNA for the CDR3 is TGTGCCAGCAGCGTAGGGGACAGGTTCGGGGAGACCCAGTACTTC. Amino acids: CASSVGDRFGETQYF. The full variable domain, completed using reference TRBV9 and TRBJ2-5, is DSGVTQTPKHLITATGQRVTLRCSPRSGDLSVYWYQQSLDQGLQFLIQYYNGEERAKGNILERFSAQQFPDLHSELNLSSLELGDSALYFCASSVGDRFGETQYFGPGTRLLVL.

This chain links TRBV28 with TRBJ2-7, with a possible D match to TRBD1 (5 bases). This CDR3 contains 12 residues. Deletions cut 6 bases from V and 7 bases from J, with 13 bases between. Germline V CDR1 and CDR2: MDHEN, SYDVKM. In DNA, the CDR3 is TGTGCCAGCAGGCTTCCAGGGCGGGAGCAGTACTTC. Protein product: CASRLPGREQYF. The entire variable domain, with the rest obtained from reference TRBV28 and TRBJ2-7, is as follows: DVKVTQSSRYLVKRTGEKVFLECVQDMDHENMFWYRQDPGLGLRLIYFSYDVKMKEKGDIPEGYSVSREKKERFSLILESASTNQTSMYLCASRLPGREQYFGPGTRLTVT.

V usage is TRBV7-7 and J usage is TRBJ1-5, with 9 bases matching TRBD1. Germline-derived CDR1 and CDR2 are SSHAT and FNYEAQ (reference sequence). Losses at the gene ends were 5 bases for V and 7 bases for J; bases not matched to a gene: 21. The CDR3 sequence is 19 residues long. Here the CDR3 DNA reads TGTGCCAGCAGCGCACGGGACAGGGACCTCCCGAACCGGGGGCAGCCCCAGCATTTT. It codes for CASSARDRDLPNRGQPQHF.

The chain is built from TRBV28 and TRBJ2-4, with D perhaps TRBD1 (5 bases). V shed 7 bases and J shed 10 bases, with 17 bases lying between them. The CDR3 length is 13 residues. Germline V gene lookup returns CDR1 MDHEN and CDR2 SYDVKM. The CDR3 here is CASTPSDSLIQYF. The CDR3, as DNA: TGTGCCAGCACCCCCTCTGACAGTCTAATTCAGTACTTC.

The rearrangement uses TRBV18 and TRBJ2-1; 8 bases are a match to TRBD2. V shed 6 bases and J 0 bases; nucleotides not matched to a gene: 4. CDR1 KGHSH and CDR2 LQKENI come from the germline V gene. This CDR3 is built from 15 residues. The CDR3 DNA follows: TGTGCCAGCTCCCTCGGGGGGGGCTCCTACAATGAGCAGTTCTTC. It yields the protein CASSLGGGSYNEQFF. Together with reference TRBV18 and TRBJ2-1, the CDR3 gives the full variable domain: NAGVMQNPRHLVRRRGQEARLRCSPMKGHSHVYWYRQLPEEGLKFMVYLQKENIIDESGMPKERFSAEFPKEGPSILRIQQVVRGDSAAYFCASSLGGGSYNEQFFGPGTRLTVL.

The rearrangement uses TRBV5-5 and TRBJ2-7; TRBD2 might be the D (5 bases). This CDR3 has 15 amino acids. Germline V lookup: CDR1 SGHKS, CDR2 YYEKEE (reference sequence). V was clipped by 2 bases and J by 2 bases, with 14 bases between them. CDR3 residues: CASSFRVAITYEQYF. The CDR3 bases are TGTGCCAGCAGCTTTAGGGTAGCGATCACCTACGAGCAGTACTTC.

This rearrangement joins TRBV7-3 to TRBJ2-7; TRBD1 matches 11 bases. The germline V gene has CDR1 SGHTA and CDR2 FQGTGA. The CDR3 has 15 amino acids. The trim removed 5 bases at V and 2 bases at J, leaving 5 bases unmatched. The CDR3 nucleotides are TGTGCCAGCAGCCCAGCGGGACAGGGGGCCTACGAGCAGTACTTC. Translation gives CASSPAGQGAYEQYF.

V gene TRBV29-1 combines with J gene TRBJ2-3; D is perhaps TRBD1 or TRBD2 (5 bases each). Trimming took 6 bases from V and 5 from J, leaving 18 bases between them. The CDR3 is made up of 14 amino acids. Germline CDR1 is SQVTM and CDR2 is ANQGSEA. Here the CDR3 DNA reads TGCAGCGTCGACGTGGGGACGGTGATAGATACGCAGTATTTT. Protein sequence: CSVDVGTVIDTQYF.

V is TRBV10-3 and J is TRBJ2-1; D is undetermined. This CDR3 has 17 residues. V lost 2 bases to trimming and J lost 0 bases, with 14 bases between them. CDR1 is ENHRY and CDR2 is SYGVKD in the germline V gene. The CDR3 DNA reads as TGTGCCATCAGTGAGACGACCGGACGTAACTCCTACAATGAGCAGTTCTTC. It codes for CAISETTGRNSYNEQFF.

The chain recombines TRBV30 with TRBJ2-7, with a tentative D call TRBD1 (6 bases). Per the germline V gene, CDR1 is GTSNPN and CDR2 is SVGIG (reference sequence). V lost 1 base to trimming and J lost 6 bases, with 10 bases between them. The CDR3 is 12 residues long. CDR3: CAWSGGQFEQYF. In DNA form, the CDR3 reads TGTGCCTGGAGTGGAGGACAGTTCGAGCAGTACTTC.